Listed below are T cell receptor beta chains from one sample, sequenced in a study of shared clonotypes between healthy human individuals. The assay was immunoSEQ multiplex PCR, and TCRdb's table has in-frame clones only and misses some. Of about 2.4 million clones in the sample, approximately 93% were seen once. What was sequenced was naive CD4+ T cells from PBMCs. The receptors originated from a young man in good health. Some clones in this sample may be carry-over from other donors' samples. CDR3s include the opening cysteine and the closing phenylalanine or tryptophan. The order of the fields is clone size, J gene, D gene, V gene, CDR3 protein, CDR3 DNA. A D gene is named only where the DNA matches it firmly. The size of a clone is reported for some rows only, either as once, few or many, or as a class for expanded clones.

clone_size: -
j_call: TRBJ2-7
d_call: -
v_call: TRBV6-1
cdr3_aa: CAIKGFSYEQYF
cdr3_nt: TGTGCCATCAAGGGGTTTTCCTACGAGCAGTACTTC

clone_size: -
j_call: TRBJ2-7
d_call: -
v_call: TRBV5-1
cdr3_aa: CASSDPQGANEQYF
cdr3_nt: TGCGCCAGCAGCGATCCCCAGGGAGCCAACGAGCAGTACTTC

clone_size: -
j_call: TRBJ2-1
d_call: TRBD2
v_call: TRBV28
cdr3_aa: CASTPGGLADNEQFF
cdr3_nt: TGTGCCAGCACCCCGGGGGGACTAGCCGACAATGAGCAGTTCTTC

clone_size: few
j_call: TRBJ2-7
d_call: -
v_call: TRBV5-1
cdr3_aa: CASSGGWGDEQYF
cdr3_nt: TGCGCCAGCAGCGGAGGATGGGGGGACGAGCAGTACTTC

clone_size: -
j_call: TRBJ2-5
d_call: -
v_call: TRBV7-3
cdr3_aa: CASSGGSQETQYF
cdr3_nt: TGTGCCAGCAGCGGGGGGAGCCAAGAGACCCAGTACTTC

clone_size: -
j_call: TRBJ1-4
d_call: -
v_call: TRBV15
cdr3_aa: CATSRNTDEKLFF
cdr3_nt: TGTGCCACCAGCAGAAACACCGATGAAAAACTGTTTTTT

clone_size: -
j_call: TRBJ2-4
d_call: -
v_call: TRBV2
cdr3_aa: CASSGGSGRGYGNIQYF
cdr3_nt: TGTGCCAGCAGCGGGGGCTCGGGCCGAGGATATGGAAACATTCAGTACTTC

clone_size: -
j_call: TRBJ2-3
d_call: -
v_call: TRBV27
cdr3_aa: CASGQRTDTQYF
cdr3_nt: TGTGCCAGCGGCCAGCGCACAGATACGCAGTATTTT

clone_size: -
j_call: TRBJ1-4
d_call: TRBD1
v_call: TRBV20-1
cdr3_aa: CSARGQGKLFF
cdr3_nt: TGCAGTGCTAGAGGACAGGGAAAACTGTTTTTT

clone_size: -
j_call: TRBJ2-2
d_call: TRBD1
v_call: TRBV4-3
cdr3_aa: CASSQDLNRGPALSGELFF
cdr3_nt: TGCGCCAGCAGCCAAGATCTCAACAGGGGGCCCGCCTTGAGCGGGGAGCTGTTTTTT

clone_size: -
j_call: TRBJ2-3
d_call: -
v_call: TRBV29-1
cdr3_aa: CSGRDTGSTDTQYF
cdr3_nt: TGCAGCGGCCGGGACACAGGGAGCACAGATACGCAGTATTTT

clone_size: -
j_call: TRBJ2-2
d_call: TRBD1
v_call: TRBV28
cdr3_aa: CASSSTGANTGELFF
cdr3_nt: TGTGCCAGCAGTTCTACAGGGGCGAACACCGGGGAGCTGTTTTTT

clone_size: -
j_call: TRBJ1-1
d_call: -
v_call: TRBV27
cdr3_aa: CASSFSGNTEAFF
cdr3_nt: TGTGCCAGCAGTTTTTCAGGGAACACTGAAGCTTTCTTT

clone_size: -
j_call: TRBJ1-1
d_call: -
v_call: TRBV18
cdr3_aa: CASSPPRGFNTEAFF
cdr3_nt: TGTGCCAGCTCACCACCTAGAGGATTCAACACTGAAGCTTTCTTT

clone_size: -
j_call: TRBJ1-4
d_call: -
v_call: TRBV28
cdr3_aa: CASSLPGEKLFF
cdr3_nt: TGTGCCAGCAGTCTCCCGGGGGAAAAACTGTTTTTT

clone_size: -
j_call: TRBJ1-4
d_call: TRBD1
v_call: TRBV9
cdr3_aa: CASSTQGAEQGVGKLFF
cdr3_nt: TGTGCCAGCAGCACCCAGGGGGCCGAGCAGGGCGTCGGAAAACTGTTTTTT

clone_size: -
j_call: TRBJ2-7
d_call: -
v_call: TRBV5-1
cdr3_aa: CASSPGTASYEQYF
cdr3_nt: TGCGCCAGCAGCCCCGGGACGGCCTCCTACGAGCAGTACTTC

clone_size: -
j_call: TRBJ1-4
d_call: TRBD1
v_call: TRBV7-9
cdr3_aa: CASSLLKRRQGTNEKLFF
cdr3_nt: TGTGCCAGCAGCCTTCTGAAAAGACGACAGGGAACTAATGAAAAACTGTTTTTT

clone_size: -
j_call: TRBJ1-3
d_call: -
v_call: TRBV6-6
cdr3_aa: CASSYGLRGNTIYF
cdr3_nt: TGTGCCAGCAGTTATGGTCTGAGGGGAAACACCATATATTTT

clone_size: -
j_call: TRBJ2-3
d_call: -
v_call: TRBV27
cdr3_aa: CASSLLRPDTDTQYF
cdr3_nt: TGTGCCAGCAGTTTATTGCGGCCAGACACAGATACGCAGTATTTT

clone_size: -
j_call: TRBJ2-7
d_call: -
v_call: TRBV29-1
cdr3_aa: CSVRGEDGQYF
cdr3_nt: TGCAGCGTGAGGGGGGAGGATGGGCAGTACTTC

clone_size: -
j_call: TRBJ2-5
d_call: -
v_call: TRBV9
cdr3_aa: CASSVEGSRETQYF
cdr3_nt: TGTGCCAGCAGCGTAGAGGGGTCAAGAGAGACCCAGTACTTC

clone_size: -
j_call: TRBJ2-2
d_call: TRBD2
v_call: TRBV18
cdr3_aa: CASSPPRLAGMDTGELFF
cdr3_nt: TGTGCCAGCTCACCACCGCGGCTAGCGGGAATGGACACCGGGGAGCTGTTTTTT

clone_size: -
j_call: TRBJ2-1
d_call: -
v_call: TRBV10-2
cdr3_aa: CASSVNNEQFF
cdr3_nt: TGCGCCAGCAGTGTTAACAATGAGCAGTTCTTC

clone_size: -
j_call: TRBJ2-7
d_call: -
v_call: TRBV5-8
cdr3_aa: CASSLAPTRKRGQYF
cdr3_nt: TGTGCCAGCAGCTTGGCCCCCACTCGGAAACGGGGGCAGTACTTC

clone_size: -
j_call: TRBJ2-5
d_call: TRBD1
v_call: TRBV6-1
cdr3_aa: CASSARGTVEETQYF
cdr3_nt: TGTGCCAGCAGTGCCAGAGGGACAGTTGAAGAGACCCAGTACTTC

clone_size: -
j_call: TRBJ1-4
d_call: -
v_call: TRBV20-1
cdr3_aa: CSALPQEKLFF
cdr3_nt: TGCAGTGCTTTACCCCAGGAAAAACTGTTTTTT